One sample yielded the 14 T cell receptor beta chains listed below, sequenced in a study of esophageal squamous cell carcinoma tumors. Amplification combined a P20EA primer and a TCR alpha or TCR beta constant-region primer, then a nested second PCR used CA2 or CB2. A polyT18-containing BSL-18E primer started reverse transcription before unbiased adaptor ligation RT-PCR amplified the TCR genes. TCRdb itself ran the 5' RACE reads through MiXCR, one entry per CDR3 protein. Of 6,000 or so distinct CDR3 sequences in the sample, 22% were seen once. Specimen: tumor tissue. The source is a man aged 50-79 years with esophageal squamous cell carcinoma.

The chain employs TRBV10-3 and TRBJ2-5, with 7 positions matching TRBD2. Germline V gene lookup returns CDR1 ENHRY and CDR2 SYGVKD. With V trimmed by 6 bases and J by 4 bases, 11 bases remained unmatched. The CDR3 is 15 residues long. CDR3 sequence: CAISLAGGGGETQYF. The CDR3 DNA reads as TGTGCCATCAGCCTCGCTGGGGGGGGGGGAGAGACCCAGTACTTC.

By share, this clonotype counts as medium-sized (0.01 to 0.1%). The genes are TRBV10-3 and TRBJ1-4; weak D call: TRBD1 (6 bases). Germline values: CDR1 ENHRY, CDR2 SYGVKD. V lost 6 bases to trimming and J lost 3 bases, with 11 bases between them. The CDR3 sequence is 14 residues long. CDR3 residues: CAIRAGGPNEKLFF. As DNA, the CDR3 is TGTGCCATCAGGGCTGGGGGGCCTAATGAAAAACTGTTTTTT.

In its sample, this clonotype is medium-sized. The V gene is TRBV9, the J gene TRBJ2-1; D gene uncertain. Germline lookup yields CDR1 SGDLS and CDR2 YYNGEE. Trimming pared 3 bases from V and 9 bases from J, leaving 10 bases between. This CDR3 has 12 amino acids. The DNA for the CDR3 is TGTGCCAGCAGCGAAGGGTTTGGTGAGCAGTTCTTC. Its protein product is CASSEGFGEQFF. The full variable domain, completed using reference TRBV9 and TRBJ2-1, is DSGVTQTPKHLITATGQRVTLRCSPRSGDLSVYWYQQSLDQGLQFLIQYYNGEERAKGNILERFSAQQFPDLHSELNLSSLELGDSALYFCASSEGFGEQFFGPGTRLTVL.

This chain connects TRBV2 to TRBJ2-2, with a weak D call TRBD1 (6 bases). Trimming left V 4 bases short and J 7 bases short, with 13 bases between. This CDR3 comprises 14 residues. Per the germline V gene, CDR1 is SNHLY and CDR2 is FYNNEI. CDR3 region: CASSVSGAFGELFF. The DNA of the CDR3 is TGTGCCAGCAGTGTGTCAGGGGCGTTCGGGGAGCTGTTTTTT.

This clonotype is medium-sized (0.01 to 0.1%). This CDR3 reads CATSAVGSGANVLTF. CDR3 DNA sequence: TGTGCCACCAGTGCCGTCGGTTCTGGGGCCAACGTCCTGACTTTC. This sequence joins TRBV24-1 and TRBJ2-6; no firm D call. In germline, CDR1 is KGHDR, CDR2 SFDVKD. The CDR3 totals 15 residues. The ends were cut back, 5 bases at V and 1 base at J, with 8 bases in the middle.

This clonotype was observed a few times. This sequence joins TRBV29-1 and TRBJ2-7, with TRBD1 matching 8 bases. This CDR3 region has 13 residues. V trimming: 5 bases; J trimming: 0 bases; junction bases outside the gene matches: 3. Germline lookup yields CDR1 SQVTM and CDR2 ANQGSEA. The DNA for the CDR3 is TGCAGCGTTAGTACAGGGGGCTCCTACGAGCAGTACTTC. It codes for CSVSTGGSYEQYF.

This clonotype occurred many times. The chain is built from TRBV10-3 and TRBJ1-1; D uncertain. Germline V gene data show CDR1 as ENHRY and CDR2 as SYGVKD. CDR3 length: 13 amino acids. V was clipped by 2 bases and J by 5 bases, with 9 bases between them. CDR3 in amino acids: CAISERQTTEAFF. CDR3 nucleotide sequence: TGTGCCATCAGTGAGCGGCAGACTACTGAAGCTTTCTTT.

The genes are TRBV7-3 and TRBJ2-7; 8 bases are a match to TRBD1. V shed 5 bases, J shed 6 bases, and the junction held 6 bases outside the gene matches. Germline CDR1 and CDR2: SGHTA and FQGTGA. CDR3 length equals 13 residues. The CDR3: CASSPQTGAEQYF. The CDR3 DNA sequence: TGTGCCAGCAGCCCCCAGACAGGGGCCGAGCAGTACTTC.

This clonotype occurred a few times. The CDR3: CASSPSDSLGQTQYF. CDR3 in DNA: TGTGCCAGCTCACCCTCGGACTCTCTCGGCCAGACCCAGTACTTC. V gene TRBV18 combines with J gene TRBJ2-5, with a tentative D call TRBD2 (5 bases). Germline lookup yields CDR1 KGHSH and CDR2 LQKENI. The CDR3 is 15 residues long. V was shortened by 3 bases and J by 6 bases, with 17 bases between the two germline ends.

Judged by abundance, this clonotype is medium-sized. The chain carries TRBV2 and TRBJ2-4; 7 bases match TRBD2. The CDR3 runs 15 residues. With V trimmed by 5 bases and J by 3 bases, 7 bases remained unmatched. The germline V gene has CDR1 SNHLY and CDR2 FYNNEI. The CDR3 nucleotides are TGTGCCAGCAGTCTCCCGGGGGGAGGCAAAAACATTCAGTACTTC. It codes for CASSLPGGGKNIQYF. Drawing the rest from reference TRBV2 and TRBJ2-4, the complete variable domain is EPEVTQTPSHQVTQMGQEVILRCVPISNHLYFYWYRQILGQKVEFLVSFYNNEISEKSEIFDDQFSVERPDGSNFTLKIRSTKLEDSAMYFCASSLPGGGKNIQYFGAGTRLSVL.

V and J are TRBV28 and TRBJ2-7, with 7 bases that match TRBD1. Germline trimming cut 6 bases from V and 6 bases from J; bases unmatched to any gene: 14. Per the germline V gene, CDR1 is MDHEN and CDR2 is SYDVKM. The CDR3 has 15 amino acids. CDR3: CASRPTGQSSSEQYF. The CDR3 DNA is TGTGCCAGCAGGCCGACGGGACAGTCCAGCAGCGAGCAGTACTTC.

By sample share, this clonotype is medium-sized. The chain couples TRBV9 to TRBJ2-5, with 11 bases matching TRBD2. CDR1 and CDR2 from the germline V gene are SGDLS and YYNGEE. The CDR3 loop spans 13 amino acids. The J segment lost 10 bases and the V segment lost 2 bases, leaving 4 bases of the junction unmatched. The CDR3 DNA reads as TGTGCCAGCAGCGTTAGCGGGAGGGCAGGCCAGTACTTC. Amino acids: CASSVSGRAGQYF.

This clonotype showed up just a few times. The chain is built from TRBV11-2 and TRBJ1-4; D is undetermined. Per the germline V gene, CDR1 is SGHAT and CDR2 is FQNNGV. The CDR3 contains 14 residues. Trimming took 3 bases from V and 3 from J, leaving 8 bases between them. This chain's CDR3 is CASSFGGANEKLFF. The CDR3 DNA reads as TGTGCCAGCAGCTTCGGTGGGGCTAATGAAAAACTGTTTTTT.

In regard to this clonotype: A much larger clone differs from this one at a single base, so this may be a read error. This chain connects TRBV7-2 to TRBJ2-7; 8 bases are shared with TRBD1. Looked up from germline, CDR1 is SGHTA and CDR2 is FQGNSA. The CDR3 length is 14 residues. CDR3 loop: CVSSQGQGAYEQYF. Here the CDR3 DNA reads TGTGTCAGCAGCCAAGGACAGGGTGCCTACGAGCAGTACTTC.